These 31 T cell receptor beta chains share one sample of origin, sequenced in a study of regulatory T cells in long-lasting Graves disease (dated by TCRdb to about 2021). The time point label here, explained by the study, means: newly diagnosed GD, antithyroid drugs for less than 3 months. For both TCR sequencing and RNA sequencing, RNA was extracted from PBMCs in TRIzol. The library relied on multiplex PCR. Sequencing took place on an Illumina HiSeq 4000. iRepertoire HTBI primers and Arm-PCR amplification of CDR3 regions were used to construct TCR beta libraries. TCRdb took the public reads, trimmed them with fastp at Q25, ran MiXCR for clone calling and kept in-frame beta chains. Merged by CDR3 protein, the rows form single entries marked with the most common genes and DNA. The sample contains approximately 540,000 distinct CDR3 sequences, more than 10% of them found a single time. About 8.9% of the sample comes from the top ten.

These same data were also listed under a study on T cells in Graves' hyperthyroidism and ophthalmopathy.

This sample comprised peripheral blood mononuclear cells (PBMCs), obtained at new diagnosis, from a patient treated with antithyroid drugs. The receptor source for this set is a woman in her thirties with Graves disease. Donor details come from another sample of the same person, matched by shared clones.

This clonotype was picked up a small number of times. Possible read error: a much larger clone is one base away. This chain connects TRBV12-3 or TRBV12-4 to TRBJ2-7, with D perhaps matching TRBD1 (6 bases). Between the trimmed V and J ends, which lost 4 bases and 7 bases, there was a span of 20 bases. This CDR3 spans 15 amino acids. CDR3 sequence (DNA): TGTGCCAGCAGTTCCCATGGGACAAGGGAAAATGAGCAGTACTTC. This gives the protein CASSSHGTRENEQYF.

This clonotype was counted at least ten times. The rearrangement links TRBV6-5 to TRBJ2-7; D is unresolved. V lost 2 bases and J lost 4, with 9 bases in between. CDR1 and CDR2 from the germline V gene are MNHEY and SVGAGI. This CDR3 has 13 amino acids. CDR3 sequence (DNA): TGTGCCAGCAGTTACGGTAGGATTTACGAGCAGTACTTC. Amino acid sequence: CASSYGRIYEQYF.

The J gene is TRBJ2-7, the V gene TRBV18; D may be TRBD2 (6 bases). The V gene lost 6 bases and the J gene lost 4 bases, with 19 bases spanning the gap. Germline V gene lookup returns CDR1 KGHSH and CDR2 LQKENI. CDR3 length: 15 amino acids. The CDR3 bases are TGTGCCAGCTCTGGACCCGGGACTTCCCGTTACGAGCAGTACTTC. Encoded protein: CASSGPGTSRYEQYF.

The CDR3 DNA is TGTGCCAGCAGCGAAACCGGGACTAGCTTCTACAATGAGCAGTTCTTC. It yields the protein CASSETGTSFYNEQFF. The chain links TRBV11-3 to TRBJ2-1, with 9 bases aligning to TRBD2. This CDR3 is 16 amino acids long. Unmatched junction bases numbered 8, after V lost 5 bases and J lost 3 bases. Germline lookup yields CDR1 SGHNT and CDR2 YENEEA. The variable domain in full, with the rest retrieved from reference TRBV11-3 and TRBJ2-1, is EAGVVQSPRYKIIEKKQPVAFWCNPISGHNTLYWYLQNLGQGPELLIRYENEEAVDDSQLPKDRFSAERLKGVDSTLKIQPAELGDSAVYLCASSETGTSFYNEQFFGPGTRLTVL.

In this sample, this clonotype turned up many times. The chain combines TRBV6-5 with TRBJ1-1; unclear D gene. CDR3 length: 12 amino acids. V lost 3 bases, J lost 6 bases, and 8 bases lay in between. Germline V CDR1 and CDR2: MNHEY, SVGAGI. The CDR3 bases are TGTGCCAGCAGTTATCCAGTGGCTGAAGCTTTCTTT. Its translation is CASSYPVAEAFF.

This clonotype has ten or more counts. The chain joins TRBV5-1 to TRBJ1-4; a possible D gene is TRBD1 (6 bases). V was shortened by 0 bases and J by 8 bases, with 11 bases between the two germline ends. The germline gives CDR1 SGHRS, CDR2 YFSETQ. This CDR3 has 14 residues. The chain's CDR3 is CASSLAGGEEKLFF. The CDR3 nucleotides are TGCGCCAGCAGCTTGGCCGGGGGCGAAGAAAAACTGTTTTTT.

This clonotype was seen repeatedly, ten times or more. This chain uses TRBV2 with TRBJ2-7; 14 nucleotides align to TRBD2. The CDR3 contains 15 residues. Trimming cost V 7 bases and J 3 bases; bases outside gene matches: 5. Germline V gene sequence: CDR1 SNHLY, CDR2 FYNNEI. The CDR3 coding sequence is TGTGCCAGCACCAAGGGACTAGCGGGAGTCTACGAGCAGTACTTC. Residues: CASTKGLAGVYEQYF.

The sample holds many counts of this clonotype. The rearrangement links TRBV5-5 to TRBJ2-1; 12 bases line up with TRBD2. In germline, CDR1 is SGHKS, CDR2 YYEKEE (reference sequence). The CDR3 totals 15 residues. The trim removed 2 bases at V and 9 bases at J, leaving 6 bases unmatched. CDR3 nucleotides: TGTGCCAGCAGCTTCGGACTAGCGGGAAACAGTGAGCAGTTCTTC. This gives the protein CASSFGLAGNSEQFF. The variable domain in full, completed from reference TRBV5-5 and TRBJ2-1, reads DAGVTQSPTHLIKTRGQQVTLRCSPISGHKSVSWYQQVLGQGPQFIFQYYEKEERGRGNFPDRFSARQFPNYSSELNVNALLLGDSALYLCASSFGLAGNSEQFFGPGTRLTVL.

This clonotype has a count of ten or more. The chain combines TRBV2 with TRBJ1-5; no clear D. The CDR3 runs to 14 residues. Trimming pared 6 bases from V and 3 bases from J, leaving 12 bases between. Looked up from germline, CDR1 is SNHLY and CDR2 is FYNNEI. CDR3 amino acids: CASSRGPPNQPQHF. Written as DNA, the CDR3 is TGTGCCAGCAGCCGAGGTCCTCCCAATCAGCCCCAGCATTTT.

The CDR3 region is CASSFAISGANVLTF. CDR3 DNA: TGTGCCAGCAGCTTCGCCATCTCTGGGGCCAACGTCCTGACTTTC. The V call is TRBV5-6, the J call TRBJ2-6; D gene uncertain. Between the trimmed V and J ends, which lost 2 bases and 0 bases, there was a span of 6 bases. CDR3 size: 15 residues. In germline, CDR1 is SGHDT, CDR2 YYEEEE. Using reference TRBV5-6 and TRBJ2-6 for the parts outside the CDR3, the full variable domain is DAGVTQSPTHLIKTRGQQVTLRCSPKSGHDTVSWYQQALGQGPQFIFQYYEEEERQRGNFPDRFSGHQFPNYSSELNVNALLLGDSALYLCASSFAISGANVLTFGAGSRLTVL.

The chain employs TRBV4-1 and TRBJ2-7, with 9 bases identical to TRBD1. Germline lookup yields CDR1 MGHRA and CDR2 YSYEKL. The CDR3 loop spans 15 amino acids. The V segment lost 4 bases and the J segment 2 bases; nucleotides outside the gene matches: 6. Written as DNA, the CDR3 is TGCGCCAGCAGCCCGTCCGGGACAGGGCCCTACGAGCAGTACTTC. Translated, it gives CASSPSGTGPYEQYF.

V usage is TRBV18 and J usage is TRBJ1-2; the D is unclear. Germline V lookup: CDR1 KGHSH, CDR2 LQKENI. The CDR3 has 12 amino acids. The V gene lost 1 base and the J gene lost 5 bases, with 5 bases spanning the gap. CDR3 region: CASSPLLYGYTF. In DNA form, the CDR3 reads TGTGCCAGCTCACCACTTTTGTATGGCTACACCTTC.

Notes on this clonotype: A much larger clone differs from this one at a single base, so this may be a read error. Because the CDR3 is missing its conserved closing phenylalanine or tryptophan, this is likely a read error. This chain links TRBV9 with TRBJ1-6; no reliable D call. Trimming removed 1 base at V and 8 bases at J, with 13 bases between. CDR3 length equals 15 residues. CDR1 and CDR2 (germline): SGDLS, YYNGEE. As DNA, the CDR3 is TGTGCCAGCAGCGTACAGGCAGGCCCTGATTCACCCCTCCACGTT. Translation gives CASSVQAGPDSPLHV.

This clonotype showed up many times. The rearrangement uses TRBV2 and TRBJ1-4; tentative D call: TRBD1 (6 bases). CDR1 and CDR2 from the germline V gene are SNHLY and FYNNEI. The length of the CDR3 is 14 residues. Trimming left V 6 bases short and J 4 bases short, with 12 bases between. DNA for the CDR3: TGTGCCAGCAGAAGGACAGACCTTAATGAAAAACTGTTTTTT. As protein: CASRRTDLNEKLFF.

This clonotype has ten or more counts. The chain employs TRBV2 and TRBJ1-2, with D possibly being TRBD1 (5 bases). Germline V gives CDR1 SNHLY, CDR2 FYNNEI. Trimming took off 6 bases at V and 7 bases at J, with 15 bases between the two ends. There are 13 residues in the CDR3. CDR3 in amino acids: CASSVGPGSGYTF. The CDR3 nucleotides read TGTGCCAGCAGCGTGGGGCCAGGGAGTGGCTACACCTTC.

The chain uses TRBV6-5 and TRBJ1-5, with D uncertain. CDR1 is MNHEY and CDR2 is SVGAGI in the germline V gene. The CDR3 has 15 amino acids. V shed 2 bases and J shed 5 bases, with 13 bases lying between them. CDR3 amino acids: CASSYGFKRDQPQHF. Written as DNA, the CDR3 is TGTGCCAGCAGTTACGGATTCAAGAGGGATCAGCCCCAGCATTTT.

This clonotype was detected ten times or more. This sequence joins TRBV2 and TRBJ1-2, with TRBD1 as a possible D gene (5 bases). Trimming stripped 5 bases from V and 5 bases from J, with 18 bases between. CDR1 is SNHLY, CDR2 FYNNEI, per germline. The CDR3 runs 15 residues. CDR3 loop: CASSTGAEILYGYTF. DNA for the CDR3: TGTGCCAGCAGTACCGGGGCAGAGATCCTATATGGCTACACCTTC.

This clonotype was observed many times. V is TRBV2 and J is TRBJ1-1, with TRBD1 as a possible D gene (5 bases). Germline values: CDR1 SNHLY, CDR2 FYNNEI. This CDR3 contains 13 residues. V was clipped by 4 bases and J by 8 bases, with 14 bases between them. The CDR3 coding sequence is TGTGCCAGCAGTGTTCAGGGTCAGGGAGAAGCTTTCTTT. Protein: CASSVQGQGEAFF.

This clonotype was counted a few times. The CDR3 sequence: CSVELKGVNTEAFF. The CDR3 nucleotides read TGCAGCGTTGAATTAAAAGGGGTGAACACTGAAGCTTTCTTT. This chain uses TRBV29-1 with TRBJ1-1, with D possibly TRBD1 on 5 matching bases. The CDR3 covers 14 residues. V was cut by 2 bases and J by 0 bases, with 10 bases left in between. Germline-derived CDR1 and CDR2 are SQVTM and ANQGSEA.

This clonotype was observed many times. The rearrangement links TRBV28 to TRBJ2-7; D remains ambiguous. Germline assignment: CDR1 MDHEN and CDR2 SYDVKM. V lost 7 bases, J lost 1 base, and 5 bases lay in between. CDR3 length: 11 amino acids. The CDR3 nucleotides are TGTGCCAGCAAGAGTTCCTACGAGCAGTACTTC. Amino acids: CASKSSYEQYF.

Points on this clonotype: The junction does not match germline at one end; this may be a read error. The CDR3 DNA reads as TGTGCCAGCAGAAGGGCCTCATACTATGACTACACCTTC. Translation: CASRRASYYDYTF. The chain combines TRBV28 with TRBJ1-2; no definite D call. The CDR3 contains 13 residues. Germline CDR1 is MDHEN and CDR2 is SYDVKM.

This clonotype was picked up many times. This chain links TRBV20-1 with TRBJ2-1, with D possibly TRBD2 on 6 matching bases. This CDR3 has 14 amino acids. The germline V gene has CDR1 DFQATT and CDR2 SNEGSKA (reference sequence). V dropped 7 bases and J dropped 2 bases, with 15 bases sitting between them. In DNA form, the CDR3 reads TGCAGTGTAAGGGTTAGCGGTACCTACAATGAGCAGTTCTTC. Translating it yields CSVRVSGTYNEQFF.

This clonotype was detected a few times. The CDR3 DNA follows: TGTGCCAGCCGGGACCCCGGGTCAGATACGCAGTATTTT. Its translation: CASRDPGSDTQYF. The V gene is TRBV4-2, the J gene TRBJ2-3; either TRBD1 or TRBD2 may supply D (5 bases each). The CDR3 runs 13 residues. Germline CDR1 and CDR2: LGHNA and YNFKEQ. Trimming took off 8 bases at V and 4 bases at J, with 13 bases between the two ends.

This clonotype has a count of ten or more. The chain carries TRBV7-2 and TRBJ1-5; D not resolved. The germline gives CDR1 SGHTA, CDR2 FQGNSA. The CDR3 consists of 13 residues. The germline V and J ends were trimmed by 5 bases and 7 bases, with 12 bases remaining between them. The chain's CDR3 is CASSQSQRQPQHF. In DNA, the CDR3 is TGTGCCAGCAGCCAATCTCAGCGGCAGCCCCAGCATTTT.

In its sample, this clonotype was seen many times. This chain connects TRBV20-1 to TRBJ1-2; TRBD1 matches at 8 bases. V was clipped by 8 bases and J by 4 bases; unmatched bases: 18. CDR3 length: 16 residues. Germline CDR1 DFQATT, CDR2 SNEGSKA (reference sequence). CDR3 nucleotides: TGCAGTCCCATAGATGAGGGACAGGCTGGCCTCTATGGCTACACCTTC. The encoded protein is CSPIDEGQAGLYGYTF.

The chain combines TRBV6-1 with TRBJ2-3, with D hard to call. This CDR3 contains 14 residues. The V gene's germline CDR1 is MNHNS and CDR2 SASEGT. V was clipped by 6 bases and J by 3 bases, with 13 bases between them. CDR3 DNA sequence: TGTGCCAGCAGCTCCCTAGTGGTGACAGATACGCAGTATTTT. Protein: CASSSLVVTDTQYF.

This clonotype was detected ten times or more. The chain is built from TRBV18 and TRBJ2-3, with TRBD1 identical over 8 bases. From germline, CDR1 is KGHSH and CDR2 LQKENI. This CDR3 region has 14 residues. V dropped 4 bases and J dropped 4; count of bases not matched to a gene: 4. CDR3 DNA: TGTGCCAGCTCACAGCAGACAGGGGCAGATACGCAGTATTTT. It yields the protein CASSQQTGADTQYF.

Note on this clonotype: This may be a read error: a much more frequent sequence differs by one nucleotide. The CDR3 loop is CASLDFYNKQFF. CDR3 bases: TGTGCCAGCCTAGACTTCTACAATAAGCAGTTCTTC. The genes are TRBV2 and TRBJ2-3; D uncertain. The last part of the DNA fits TRBJ2-1 better; the J call may be wrong. Germline CDR1 and CDR2: SNHLY and FYNNEI. The CDR3 loop spans 12 amino acids.

This clonotype occurred a few times. V and J are TRBV7-9 and TRBJ2-7, with 13 positions matching TRBD2. CDR3 length: 15 residues. V shed 5 bases and J 2 bases; nucleotides not matched to a gene: 3. Germline V gene sequence: CDR1 SEHNR, CDR2 FQNEAQ (reference sequence). The CDR3 loop is CASSLTSGRAYEQYF. The CDR3 bases are TGTGCCAGCAGCCTAACTAGCGGGAGGGCCTACGAGCAGTACTTC.

This clonotype was detected a few times. A junction end diverges from the germline sequence, so it may reflect a read error. The chain uses TRBV24-1 and TRBJ1-2; tentative D call: TRBD1 (5 bases). Germline CDR1 and CDR2: KGHDR and SFDVKD. The CDR3 covers 12 residues. CDR3 region: CATRDIRGGYTF. CDR3 sequence (DNA): TGTGCCACCCGTGACATTAGGGGCGGCTACACCTTC.

There are many counts of this clonotype. The chain employs TRBV18 and TRBJ1-1, with D maybe TRBD1 (6 bases). V gave up 3 bases and J gave up 11 bases, with 16 bases separating them. The V gene's germline CDR1 is KGHSH and CDR2 LQKENI. This CDR3 has 13 amino acids. CDR3 amino acids: CASSPNRDGSAFF. The CDR3 DNA reads TGTGCCAGCTCACCCAACAGGGACGGGTCCGCTTTCTTT.